This T cell receptor (beta chain) was recorded in a study of vaccination and CD4 T cells after COVID-19. The treatment is: roughly 10-day PBMC culture with coronavirus spike peptide pools or control peptides (ViraFEST assay). It was with about 10 IU/ml IL-2 and around 10 ug/ml peptide pools that roughly 2.2 million PBMCs per well were cultured. As to this clonotype: Its matching antigen is unknown.

The Oncomine TCR Beta short-read assay sequenced DNA from cultured CD4+ T cells. Genomic DNA was extracted from cultured CD4+ T cells. TCRdb passed the PCR reads through MiXCR, listing each CDR3 protein once. The sample gives 15,000 to 20,000 distinct CDR3 sequences, about 56% of which show up once; approximately 9% is in the top ten. V was pared by 0 bases and J by 2 bases, with 0 bases of the junction left unmatched. The CDR3 runs to 15 residues. Germline V CDR1 and CDR2: MRHNA, SNTAGT. Material for sequencing was CD4+ T cells from blood, cultured in vitro. The sequence came from a human donor who had recovered from COVID-19. V usage is TRBV6-4 and J usage is TRBJ2-1; 8 nucleotides align to TRBD2. The CDR3: CASSDSAGAYNEQFF. Written as DNA, the CDR3 is TGTGCCAGCAGTGACTCAGCGGGAGCCTACAATGAGCAGTTCTTC.